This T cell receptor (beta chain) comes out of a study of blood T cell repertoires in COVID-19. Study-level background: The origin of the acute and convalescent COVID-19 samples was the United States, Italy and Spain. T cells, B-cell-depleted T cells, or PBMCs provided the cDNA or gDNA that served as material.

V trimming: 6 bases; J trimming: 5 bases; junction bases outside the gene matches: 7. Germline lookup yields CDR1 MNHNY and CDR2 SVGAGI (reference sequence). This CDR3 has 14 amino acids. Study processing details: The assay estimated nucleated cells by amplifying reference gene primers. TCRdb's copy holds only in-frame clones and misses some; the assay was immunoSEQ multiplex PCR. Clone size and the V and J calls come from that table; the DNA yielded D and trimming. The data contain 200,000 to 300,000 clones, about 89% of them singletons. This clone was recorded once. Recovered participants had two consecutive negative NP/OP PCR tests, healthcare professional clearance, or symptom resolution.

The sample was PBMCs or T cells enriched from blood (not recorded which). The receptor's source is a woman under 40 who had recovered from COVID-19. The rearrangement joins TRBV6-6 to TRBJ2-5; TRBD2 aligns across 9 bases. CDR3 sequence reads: CASSSRLAGETQYF. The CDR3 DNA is TGTGCCAGCAGCTCTCGGCTAGCGGGGGAGACCCAGTACTTC.